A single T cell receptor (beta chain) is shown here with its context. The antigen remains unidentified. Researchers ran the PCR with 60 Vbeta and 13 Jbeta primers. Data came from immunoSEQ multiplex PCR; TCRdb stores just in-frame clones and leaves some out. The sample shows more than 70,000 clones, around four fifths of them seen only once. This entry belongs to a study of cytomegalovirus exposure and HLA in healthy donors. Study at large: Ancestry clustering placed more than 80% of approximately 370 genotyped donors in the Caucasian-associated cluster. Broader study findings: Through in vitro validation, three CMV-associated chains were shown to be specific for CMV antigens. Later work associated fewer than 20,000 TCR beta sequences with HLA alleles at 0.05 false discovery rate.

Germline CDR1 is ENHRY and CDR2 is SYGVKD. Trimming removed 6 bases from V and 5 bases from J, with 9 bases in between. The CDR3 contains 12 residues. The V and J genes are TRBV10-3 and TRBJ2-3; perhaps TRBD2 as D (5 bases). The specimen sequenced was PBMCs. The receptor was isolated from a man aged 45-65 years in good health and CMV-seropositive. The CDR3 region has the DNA TGTGCCATCAGGGACCGGGGAGATACGCAGTATTTT. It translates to CAIRDRGDTQYF.